This T cell receptor (beta chain) came from a study of molecular identifiers for immune sequencing clone quantification. This clonotype has at least ten counts. The V end lost 6 bases, the J end lost 7 bases, and 12 bases lay between the germline ends. The CDR3 is 12 amino acids. Germline V CDR1 and CDR2: MGHRA, YSYEKL. TCRdb analysed the PCR reads with MiXCR anew, one entry per CDR3 protein. The sample yields just over 95,000 distinct CDR3 sequences, more than 20% seen once. The source material was naive CD8+ T cells from blood, with Jurkat cell RNA spiked in. Subset reported: FACS-sorted CD8+CD4-CCR7+CD45RA+ naive T cells. The rearrangement joins TRBV4-1 to TRBJ1-1; D may be TRBD1 (5 bases). The clonotype comes from a human donor in good health. Some libraries in this study had Jurkat cell RNA spiked in. CDR3: CASRDNSFEAFF. The DNA of the CDR3 is TGCGCCAGCAGGGACAACAGTTTTGAAGCTTTCTTT.